This TCR beta chain was retrieved from a study of blood T cell repertoires in COVID-19. Study-level information: Acute and convalescent COVID-19 samples came from the United States, Italy and Spain. T cells, B-cell-depleted T cells, or PBMCs provided the cDNA or gDNA that served as material.

There are a few counts of this clone. The CDR3 is made up of 12 amino acids. Between the trimmed V and J ends, which lost 3 bases and 5 bases, there was a span of 8 bases. Germline V gene lookup returns CDR1 KGHSH and CDR2 LQKENI. In the original analysis: For nucleated cells, counts were estimated from reference gene primer amplification. Method: immunoSEQ multiplex PCR; TCRdb's copy keeps in-frame clones and lacks some. Clone size and V and J calls were adopted from that table, with D and trimming inferred from the DNA. The table records roughly 91,000 clones, over 80% of them present only once. This clonotype originated in a man aged 65-85 years with active or convalescent COVID-19. The genes are TRBV18 and TRBJ2-7; a possible D gene is TRBD1 (6 bases). The sequenced sample consisted of peripheral blood. DNA for the CDR3: TGTGCCAGCTCACCCAGGGGCGACGAGCAGTACTTC. Translation: CASSPRGDEQYF. Complete variable domain (other parts from reference TRBV18 and TRBJ2-7): NAGVMQNPRHLVRRRGQEARLRCSPMKGHSHVYWYRQLPEEGLKFMVYLQKENIIDESGMPKERFSAEFPKEGPSILRIQQVVRGDSAAYFCASSPRGDEQYFGPGTRLTVT.